A selection of T cell receptor beta chains follows, all from one sample in a study of T cell changes during pregnancy in multiple sclerosis. Measured with immunoSEQ multiplex PCR; TCRdb has only the in-frame clones, and not every one. The sample holds roughly 49,000 clones, more than 85% seen once. Sequences were derived from CD8+ T cells from peripheral blood mononuclear cells, sampled in the first trimester of pregnancy. These receptors originate from a female donor with multiple sclerosis, enrolled in a pregnancy study. Each CDR3 is given with its conserved first and last residue. Fields, in order: J gene, V gene, clone size, D gene, CDR3 DNA, CDR3 protein. The D gene is left open where the match is weak. Size values are once, few and many counts, or a class for expanded clones, and some rows have none.

J gene: TRBJ2-5; V gene: TRBV7-9; clone size: -; D gene: TRBD2; CDR3 DNA: TGTGCCAGCAGTCCGCCGGGAGGCTTAGAGACCCAGTACTTC; CDR3 protein: CASSPPGGLETQYF
J gene: TRBJ1-2; V gene: TRBV5-6; clone size: -; D gene: TRBD1; CDR3 DNA: TGTGCCAGCAGCCTACTCCAATTGGACAGGGCGGGTGGCTACACCTTC; CDR3 protein: CASSLLQLDRAGGYTF
J gene: TRBJ2-5; V gene: TRBV5-1; clone size: -; D gene: TRBD1; CDR3 DNA: TGCGCCAGCAGCTTGAGCGGGACAGGGGGCGCCGAGACCCAGTACTTC; CDR3 protein: CASSLSGTGGAETQYF
J gene: TRBJ2-7; V gene: TRBV19; clone size: -; D gene: -; CDR3 DNA: TGTGCCAGTTCCTCCGGGACAATGACCTACGAGCAGTACTTC; CDR3 protein: CASSSGTMTYEQYF
J gene: TRBJ1-2; V gene: TRBV5-5; clone size: -; D gene: -; CDR3 DNA: TGTGCCAGCAGCTCGGCGACAGGTGACTATGGCTACACCTTC; CDR3 protein: CASSSATGDYGYTF
J gene: TRBJ2-3; V gene: TRBV4-2; clone size: -; D gene: -; CDR3 DNA: TGTGCCATTGGCGTAGGACTTACAGATACGCAGTATTTT; CDR3 protein: CAIGVGLTDTQYF
J gene: TRBJ2-5; V gene: TRBV30; clone size: once; D gene: -; CDR3 DNA: TGTGCCTGGAGTCGGTTCGGGTACCAAGAGACCCAGTACTTC; CDR3 protein: CAWSRFGYQETQYF
J gene: TRBJ1-3; V gene: TRBV5-6; clone size: once; D gene: TRBD1; CDR3 DNA: TGTGCCAGCAGCTCATGGGACAGCCTTTACTCTGGAAACACCATATATTTT; CDR3 protein: CASSSWDSLYSGNTIYF
J gene: TRBJ2-7; V gene: TRBV29-1; clone size: once; D gene: TRBD1; CDR3 DNA: TGCAGCGTTGAGAGGACAGGGACCTACGAGCAGTACTTC; CDR3 protein: CSVERTGTYEQYF
J gene: TRBJ1-1; V gene: TRBV10-3; clone size: -; D gene: TRBD1; CDR3 DNA: TGTGCCATGGGACAGGGAACTGAAGCTTTCTTT; CDR3 protein: CAMGQGTEAFF
J gene: TRBJ2-7; V gene: TRBV27; clone size: -; D gene: TRBD2; CDR3 DNA: TGTGCCAGCAGTTTGGGTAGCGGGGCTGACGAGCAGTACTTC; CDR3 protein: CASSLGSGADEQYF
J gene: TRBJ2-7; V gene: TRBV30; clone size: -; D gene: -; CDR3 DNA: TGTGCCTGGAGTGTAGCGCTGGCCTACGAGCAGTACTTC; CDR3 protein: CAWSVALAYEQYF